This entry features one T cell receptor beta chain sequence. No conserved phenylalanine or tryptophan ends this CDR3, so it is likely a read error. The authors amplified TCR beta CDR3 regions from RNA transcripts. First-round RT-PCR relied on HTBI primers, and a second-round multiplex PCR came next. TCRdb ran MiXCR on the multiplex PCR reads and lists one entry per CDR3 protein. The sample holds about 50,000 distinct CDR3 sequences, around 50% seen once. The sample belongs to a study of Graves' ophthalmopathy and Graves' hyperthyroidism. This CDR3 has 15 amino acids. The germline gives CDR1 SGHTA, CDR2 FQGNSA. J gave up 4 bases and V 5 bases, and 6 bases lay outside the gene matches.

This chain links TRBV7-2 with TRBJ2-2; TRBD1 matches 8 bases. The specimen sequenced was peripheral blood. This receptor was taken from an adult woman with Graves' ophthalmopathy. CDR3 region: CASSLQTGVTGELFR. CDR3 DNA sequence: TGTGCCAGCAGCCTACAGACAGGGGTCACCGGGGAGCTGTTTAGG.